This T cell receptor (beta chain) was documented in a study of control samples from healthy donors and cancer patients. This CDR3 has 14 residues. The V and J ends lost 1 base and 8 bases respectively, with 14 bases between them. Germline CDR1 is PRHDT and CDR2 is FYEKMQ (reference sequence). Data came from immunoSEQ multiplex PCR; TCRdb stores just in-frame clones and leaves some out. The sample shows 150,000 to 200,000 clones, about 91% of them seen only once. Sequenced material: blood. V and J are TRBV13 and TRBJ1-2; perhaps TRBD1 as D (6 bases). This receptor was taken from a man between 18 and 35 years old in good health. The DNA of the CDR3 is TGTGCCAGCAGCTTAGATCGGGGGGCGCGAGGCTACACCTTC. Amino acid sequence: CASSLDRGARGYTF.